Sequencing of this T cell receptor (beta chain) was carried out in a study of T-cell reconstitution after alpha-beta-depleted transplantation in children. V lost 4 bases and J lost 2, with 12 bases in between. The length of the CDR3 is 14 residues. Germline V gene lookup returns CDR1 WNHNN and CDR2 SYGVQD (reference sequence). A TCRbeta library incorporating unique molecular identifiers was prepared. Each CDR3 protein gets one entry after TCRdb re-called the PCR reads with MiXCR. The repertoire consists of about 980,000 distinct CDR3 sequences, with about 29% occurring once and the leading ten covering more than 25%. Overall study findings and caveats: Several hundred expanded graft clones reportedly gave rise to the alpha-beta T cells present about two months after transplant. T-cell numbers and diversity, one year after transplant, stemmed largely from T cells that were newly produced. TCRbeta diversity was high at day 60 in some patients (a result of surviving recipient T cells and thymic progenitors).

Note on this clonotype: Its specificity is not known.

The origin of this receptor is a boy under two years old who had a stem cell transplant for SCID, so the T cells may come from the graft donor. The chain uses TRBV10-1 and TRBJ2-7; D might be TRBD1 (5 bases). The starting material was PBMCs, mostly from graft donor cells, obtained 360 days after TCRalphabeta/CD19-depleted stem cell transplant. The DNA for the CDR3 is TGCGCCAGCAGTGGCGTAATGGACACCTACGAGCAGTACTTC. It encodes CASSGVMDTYEQYF.